This T cell receptor beta chain emerged from a study of cytomegalovirus exposure and HLA in healthy donors. The V gene lost 3 bases and the J gene lost 3 bases, with 6 bases spanning the gap. Germline V CDR1 and CDR2: SGHAT, FQNNGV. This CDR3 comprises 12 residues. The primer mix had 60 Vbeta and 13 Jbeta primers. The data were produced by immunoSEQ multiplex PCR, yet TCRdb's version contains in-frame clones alone and is incomplete. There are approximately 61,000 clones in the sample, with around 2.1% held by the top ten. Sequenced input: PBMCs. The J gene is TRBJ2-7, the V gene TRBV11-2, with D uncertain. The receptor was derived from a woman aged 18-29 years in good health and CMV-seronegative. CDR3 loop: CASSLGYYEQYF. In DNA form, the CDR3 reads TGTGCCAGCAGCTTGGGCTACTACGAGCAGTACTTC.